The clone carrying this TCR beta chain was found a few times. The sample belongs to a study of human T cells and chemical hapten exposure. The CDR3 spans 15 residues. From germline, CDR1 is MNHNY and CDR2 SVGAGI (reference sequence). Trimming pared 8 bases from V and 0 bases from J, leaving 13 bases between. The time point is: patch test 3, about 24 weeks after DPC sensitization. Specified treatment: therapeutic diphenylcyclopropenone sensitization with weekly scalp DPC. It was from unfractionated whole blood that total RNA was extracted. From the RACE reads, TCRdb called clonotypes with MiXCR, one entry per CDR3 protein. Here the sample spans some 91,000 distinct CDR3 sequences, about 28% being singletons.

This clonotype was obtained from a man aged 35 to 55 with alopecia areata. Some clones in this sample may be carry-over from other donors' samples. V gene TRBV6-6 combines with J gene TRBJ1-4; a possible D gene is TRBD1 (6 bases). This specimen consisted of whole blood, obtained in connection with sensitization to the hapten diphenylcyclopropenone (DPC). The chain's CDR3 is CASSGQRATNEKLFF. The CDR3 nucleotides read TGTGCCAGCTCAGGACAGAGAGCAACTAATGAAAAACTGTTTTTT.